This entry lists 30 T cell receptor beta chains sequenced from one sample in a study of blood T cell repertoires in COVID-19. Only in-frame clones appear in the TCRdb table, and some are missing; sequencing was by immunoSEQ multiplex PCR. The sample lists 80,000 to 100,000 clones, 85% to 90% occurring once. The specimen was peripheral blood. Receptors originate from a man between 45 and 60 years old with COVID-19, enrolled during active disease.

The chain recombines TRBV6-5 with TRBJ1-6; no clear D. This CDR3 is built from 14 residues. Germline V lookup: CDR1 MNHEY, CDR2 SVGAGI. Between the trimmed V and J ends, which lost 0 bases and 10 bases, there was a span of 10 bases. The CDR3 DNA reads as TGTGCCAGCAGTTACTCCAGGCCGTGGTCACCCCTCCACTTT. It yields the protein CASSYSRPWSPLHF.

The chain uses TRBV2 and TRBJ2-2; D gene uncertain. This CDR3 is 12 amino acids long. The V and J ends lost 6 bases and 7 bases respectively, with 9 bases between them. Germline CDR1 and CDR2: SNHLY and FYNNEI. The CDR3 here is CASRRMGGELFF. For the CDR3, the DNA is TGTGCCAGCAGGCGGATGGGCGGGGAGCTGTTTTTT.

The J gene is TRBJ2-1, the V gene TRBV30; D is possibly TRBD2 (7 bases). CDR3 size: 16 residues. V was shortened by 0 bases and J by 0 bases, with 12 bases between the two germline ends. Germline CDR1 and CDR2: GTSNPN and SVGIG (reference sequence). The CDR3 region has the DNA TGTGCCTGGAGTGTACGGGGGGCCCGCTCCTACAATGAGCAGTTCTTC. Amino acids: CAWSVRGARSYNEQFF. Full variable domain (rest looked up from reference TRBV30 and TRBJ2-1): SQTIHQWPATLVQPVGSPLSLECTVEGTSNPNLYWYRQAAGRGLQLLFYSVGIGQISSEVPQNLSASRPQDRQFILSSKKLLLSDSGFYLCAWSVRGARSYNEQFFGPGTRLTVL.

The rearrangement joins TRBV2 to TRBJ1-3; D is unresolved. CDR1 is SNHLY and CDR2 is FYNNEI in the germline V gene. The V and J ends lost 6 bases and 0 bases respectively, with 6 bases between them. The CDR3 is 13 residues long. The CDR3 DNA is TGTGCCAGCAGGGCAAACTCTGGAAACACCATATATTTT. Residues: CASRANSGNTIYF.

This chain joins TRBV4-3 and TRBJ1-1; TRBD1 matches 8 bases. This CDR3 contains 14 residues. The J segment lost 4 bases and the V segment lost 4 bases, leaving 5 bases of the junction unmatched. Per the germline V gene, CDR1 is LGHNA and CDR2 is YSLEER. The CDR3 DNA is TGCGCCAGCAGCCCCGACAGGGGTTTCACTGAAGCTTTCTTT. Amino acids: CASSPDRGFTEAFF.

This sequence joins TRBV14 and TRBJ2-7; 13 bases are a match to TRBD2. This CDR3 region has 16 residues. Germline-derived CDR1 and CDR2 are SGHDN and FVKESK. Unmatched junction bases numbered 4, after V lost 1 base and J lost 4 bases. This CDR3 reads CASSQVGLAGRYEQYF. The CDR3 region has the DNA TGTGCCAGCAGCCAAGTGGGACTAGCGGGGAGGTACGAGCAGTACTTC.

DNA for the CDR3: TGTGCCAGCAGCTTAACGCCCGGCAATGAGCAGTTCTTC. Amino acid sequence: CASSLTPGNEQFF. This chain uses TRBV7-3 with TRBJ2-1, with D unresolved. CDR1 is SGHTA, CDR2 FQGTGA, per germline. The CDR3 is made up of 13 amino acids. Trimming stripped 0 bases from V and 6 bases from J, with 6 bases between.

This chain joins TRBV27 and TRBJ2-1, with a weak D call TRBD1 (6 bases). Germline values: CDR1 MNHEY, CDR2 SMNVEV (reference sequence). Trimming took off 4 bases at V and 0 bases at J, with 16 bases between the two ends. This CDR3 has 17 amino acids. CDR3 sequence reads: CASSWDGRGFSYNEQFF. CDR3 DNA sequence: TGTGCCAGCAGTTGGGATGGTAGGGGGTTCTCCTACAATGAGCAGTTCTTC.

The rearrangement links TRBV12-3 or TRBV12-4 to TRBJ2-2; no reliable D call. Trimming shortened V by 2 bases and J by 4 bases, and 5 bases separated the two germline ends. The CDR3 is 13 amino acids. The DNA for the CDR3 is TGTGCCAGCAGTTTACGGGTCACCGGGGAGCTGTTTTTT. Encoded protein: CASSLRVTGELFF.

The chain links TRBV2 to TRBJ1-2; no clear D gene. Germline lookup yields CDR1 SNHLY and CDR2 FYNNEI. The CDR3 is made up of 13 amino acids. V lost 6 bases and J lost 5, with 13 bases in between. CDR3 DNA sequence: TGTGCCAGCAGCCCAAAAGGAGGGTATGGCTACACCTTC. Translated, it gives CASSPKGGYGYTF.

The CDR3 DNA is TGTGCCAGTAGTTGGGGGGACAGATCCTATGGCTACACCTTC. Its protein is CASSWGDRSYGYTF. The rearrangement uses TRBV19 and TRBJ1-2, with 7 bases matching TRBD1. The V segment lost 5 bases and the J segment 4 bases; nucleotides outside the gene matches: 7. In germline, CDR1 is LNHDA, CDR2 SQIVND (reference sequence). This CDR3 has 14 residues.

This clone has just a few counts. The chain links TRBV12-3 or TRBV12-4 to TRBJ1-1; D not certain. The CDR3 sequence is 13 residues long. V lost 5 bases, J lost 2 bases, and 9 bases lay in between. The chain's CDR3 is CASSQRTNTEAFF. The CDR3 DNA sequence: TGTGCCAGCAGTCAACGGACTAACACTGAAGCTTTCTTT.

The genes are TRBV5-1 and TRBJ1-6; no reliable D call. There are 14 residues in the CDR3. In germline, CDR1 is SGHRS, CDR2 YFSETQ. Trimming cost V 1 base and J 11 bases, with 13 bases left between them. The CDR3 reads CASSLSGGLTPLHF. CDR3 DNA: TGCGCCAGCAGCTTGTCGGGAGGGCTAACACCCCTCCACTTT.

V and J are TRBV13 and TRBJ1-5; D possibly corresponds to TRBD1 (5 bases). V lost 0 bases, J lost 10 bases, and 10 bases lay in between. Per germline, CDR1 PRHDT and CDR2 FYEKMQ (reference sequence). The CDR3 spans 13 residues. The CDR3 DNA reads as TGTGCCAGCAGCTTAGGCCGGGGGGTCCCCCAGCATTTT. Amino acids: CASSLGRGVPQHF.

The count of this clone is one. The chain links TRBV11-2 to TRBJ2-2; 8 nucleotides agree with TRBD1. The CDR3 has 15 residues. Germline trimming cut 5 bases from V and 3 bases from J; bases unmatched to any gene: 5. The V gene's germline CDR1 is SGHAT and CDR2 FQNNGV. CDR3 sequence: CASSEDRVHTGELFF. The CDR3 DNA follows: TGTGCCAGCAGCGAGGACAGGGTCCACACCGGGGAGCTGTTTTTT.

The J gene is TRBJ2-7, the V gene TRBV5-1; 11 bases are a match to TRBD1. The CDR3 contains 14 residues. With 4 bases clipped from V and 6 bases from J, the junction kept 6 bases outside the gene matches. The germline V gene has CDR1 SGHRS and CDR2 YFSETQ. CDR3 residues: CASSPRDRGVEQYF. CDR3 nucleotide sequence: TGCGCCAGCAGCCCCCGGGACAGGGGGGTCGAGCAGTACTTC.

This clone was found a few times. The chain joins TRBV18 to TRBJ1-5; weak D call: TRBD1 (5 bases). Trimming stripped 3 bases from V and 2 bases from J, with 17 bases between. The CDR3 is 17 amino acids. Germline V gene lookup returns CDR1 KGHSH and CDR2 LQKENI. CDR3: CASSPAGGALGNQPQHF. In DNA, the CDR3 is TGTGCCAGCTCACCGGCGGGAGGGGCGCTGGGCAATCAGCCCCAGCATTTT.

V is TRBV11-3 and J is TRBJ2-1; 15 bases are shared with TRBD2. In germline, CDR1 is SGHNT, CDR2 YENEEA. The CDR3 covers 19 residues. V gave up 2 bases and J gave up 6 bases; unmatched junction bases: 11. CDR3 residues: CASSLSGTSGGPRINEQFF. CDR3 DNA sequence: TGTGCCAGCAGCTTAAGTGGGACTAGCGGGGGGCCGCGAATCAATGAGCAGTTCTTC.

V gene TRBV3-1 (or the pseudogene TRBV3-2) combines with J gene TRBJ1-1; no clear D gene. Trimming removed 4 bases from V and 0 bases from J, with 18 bases in between. Germline V CDR1 and CDR2: LGHDT, YNNKEL (reference sequence). The length of the CDR3 is 17 residues. The chain's CDR3 is CASSPHSSTPMNTEAFF. The CDR3 nucleotides are TGTGCCAGCAGCCCACACAGTAGTACTCCTATGAACACTGAAGCTTTCTTT.

V gene TRBV18 combines with J gene TRBJ1-2, with 7 bases fitting TRBD1. The germline gives CDR1 KGHSH, CDR2 LQKENI. This CDR3 is 14 amino acids long. Germline trimming cut 4 bases from V and 5 bases from J; bases unmatched to any gene: 7. The chain's CDR3 is CASSQRTGPYGYTF. The CDR3 DNA follows: TGTGCCAGCTCACAAAGGACAGGCCCGTATGGCTACACCTTC. The full variable domain, completed using reference TRBV18 and TRBJ1-2, is NAGVMQNPRHLVRRRGQEARLRCSPMKGHSHVYWYRQLPEEGLKFMVYLQKENIIDESGMPKERFSAEFPKEGPSILRIQQVVRGDSAAYFCASSQRTGPYGYTFGSGTRLTVV.

The CDR3 DNA sequence: TGTGCCAGCAGCTTAACAGGCTTGAACACCGGGGAGCTGTTTTTT. Protein sequence: CASSLTGLNTGELFF. The chain combines TRBV27 with TRBJ2-2; possible D gene TRBD1, 5 bases. Trimming shortened V by 6 bases and J by 1 base, and 12 bases separated the two germline ends. Germline lookup yields CDR1 MNHEY and CDR2 SMNVEV (reference sequence). The CDR3 loop spans 15 amino acids.

The V gene is TRBV27, the J gene TRBJ1-6, with 9 bases aligning to TRBD1. The germline V gene has CDR1 MNHEY and CDR2 SMNVEV (reference sequence). CDR3 length: 14 residues. Losses at the gene ends were 5 bases for V and 8 bases for J; bases not matched to a gene: 4. The CDR3, as DNA: TGTGCCAGCAGTCCTGGACAGGGGTATTCACCCCTCCACTTT. Encoded protein: CASSPGQGYSPLHF.

The genes are TRBV5-4 and TRBJ2-7; 9 bases are shared with TRBD1. Looked up from germline, CDR1 is SGHNT and CDR2 is YYREEE (reference sequence). V was clipped by 1 base and J by 5 bases; unmatched bases: 10. The CDR3 runs to 16 residues. The CDR3 is CASSLKGTGNRHEQYF. The CDR3 nucleotides are TGTGCCAGCAGCTTGAAGGGGACAGGGAATCGTCACGAGCAGTACTTC.

V usage is TRBV7-8 and J usage is TRBJ2-7; maybe TRBD1 (6 bases). From germline, CDR1 is SGHVS and CDR2 FQNEAQ. The CDR3 extends over 15 amino acids. V lost 5 bases and J 2 bases, leaving 16 bases between the germline ends. This CDR3 is CASSPRTVLPYEQYF. DNA for the CDR3: TGTGCCAGCAGCCCAAGGACAGTTCTGCCCTACGAGCAGTACTTC.

The chain carries TRBV30 and TRBJ2-1, with 11 bases fitting TRBD1. The CDR3 is 18 amino acids. V dropped 4 bases and J dropped 8; count of bases not matched to a gene: 19. Germline V gene lookup returns CDR1 GTSNPN and CDR2 SVGIG (reference sequence). In nucleotides, the CDR3 is TGTGCCTGGACCCGTTCAACTTCCGGGACAGGGGGGGTCGATGAGCAGTTCTTC. Its protein is CAWTRSTSGTGGVDEQFF.

V is TRBV9 and J is TRBJ1-3; a possible D gene is TRBD1 (5 bases). V gave up 4 bases and J gave up 4 bases, with 18 bases separating them. Germline loops: CDR1 SGDLS, CDR2 YYNGEE. The CDR3 totals 16 residues. CDR3 sequence reads: CASSPRDWGDGNTIYF. In nucleotides, the CDR3 is TGTGCCAGCAGCCCCAGGGACTGGGGTGACGGAAACACCATATATTTT.

V is TRBV19 and J is TRBJ1-2; D is ambiguous. Trimming shortened V by 5 bases and J by 5 bases, and 12 bases separated the two germline ends. CDR1 is LNHDA, CDR2 SQIVND, per germline (reference sequence). The CDR3 runs 13 residues. The CDR3 sequence: CASSPEVWYGYTF. The CDR3 DNA reads as TGTGCCAGTAGTCCGGAGGTATGGTATGGCTACACCTTC.

The chain links TRBV5-4 to TRBJ2-5; a possible D gene is TRBD1 (6 bases). This CDR3 is 14 amino acids long. Germline assignment: CDR1 SGHNT and CDR2 YYREEE (reference sequence). Trimming shortened V by 1 base and J by 1 base, and 8 bases separated the two germline ends. The CDR3 sequence is CASSLKGGQETQYF. The CDR3 region has the DNA TGTGCCAGCAGCTTGAAAGGGGGCCAAGAGACCCAGTACTTC.

The chain has TRBV6-2 or TRBV6-3 and TRBJ2-7; 11 nucleotides line up with TRBD2. After removal of 2 bases from V and 0 bases from J, the junction contained 3 bases not matched to a gene. There are 16 residues in the CDR3. Germline lookup yields CDR1 MNHEY and CDR2 SVGEGT. The CDR3 spells CASSYPSGGLSYEQYF. The CDR3 bases are TGTGCCAGCAGTTACCCTAGCGGGGGGCTCTCCTACGAGCAGTACTTC.

The genes are TRBV7-2 and TRBJ1-1; 10 positions match TRBD1. Germline assignment: CDR1 SGHTA and CDR2 FQGNSA. The CDR3 length is 16 residues. Trimming took 3 bases from V and 1 from J; bases not matched to a gene: 5. The CDR3 region is CASSLARTGGNTEAFF. The CDR3 nucleotides read TGTGCCAGCAGCTTGGCCAGGACAGGGGGGAACACTGAAGCTTTCTTT. Looking up the rest from reference TRBV7-2 and TRBJ1-1 gives the full variable domain: GAGVSQSPSNKVTEKGKDVELRCDPISGHTALYWYRQSLGQGLEFLIYFQGNSAPDKSGLPSDRFSAERTGGSVSTLTIQRTQQEDSAVYLCASSLARTGGNTEAFFGQGTRLTVV.